This T cell receptor beta chain was recovered during a study of T cells of healthy individuals. TCRdb called the 5' RACE reads again in MiXCR, with one record for every CDR3 protein. The sample holds around 90,000 distinct CDR3 sequences; about 5.5% are singletons and the top ten take roughly 7.5%. CDR3 size: 20 residues. CDR1 SQVTM and CDR2 ANQGSEA come from the germline V gene. Note on this clonotype: An end of the junction differs from the germline gene, which may be a read error.

The source of this sequence is a female donor in good health. V gene TRBV29-1 combines with J gene TRBJ2-5; 12 positions match TRBD2. The CDR3 loop is CSAEGDRGPSLAGGWETQYF. CDR3 in DNA: TGCAGCGCTGAAGGGGACAGGGGACCTTCTCTAGCGGGAGGGTGGGAGACCCAGTACTTC.